The clone carrying this T cell receptor (beta chain) was counted many times. Antigen specificity is unknown. This entry belongs to a study of CD8 T cells in ankylosing spondylitis. One entry per CDR3 protein results from TCRdb running MiXCR on the 5' RACE reads. Seen here are about 42,000 distinct CDR3 sequences, 4% observed once, and the top ten hold roughly 4%. Findings and limits, study-wide: Clones tied to disease were said to be significantly enriched in matched ankylosing spondylitis synovial fluid. Several of the motif variants were reported before in synovial fluid and blood from reactive arthritis.

This clonotype originated in a female donor with ankylosing spondylitis or in good health (not recorded which). Sequencing used blood, either unsorted or a sorted T cell fraction (not recorded which).

This chain's CDR3 is CASSPRGGDQETQYF. The CDR3 nucleotides read TGTGCCAGCTCCCCGCGGGGGGGTGACCAAGAGACCCAGTACTTC. The rearrangement uses TRBV9 and TRBJ2-5, with 9 bases lining up with TRBD2. With V trimmed by 7 bases and J by 0 bases, 7 bases remained unmatched. The germline V gene has CDR1 SGDLS and CDR2 YYNGEE. The CDR3 consists of 15 residues.